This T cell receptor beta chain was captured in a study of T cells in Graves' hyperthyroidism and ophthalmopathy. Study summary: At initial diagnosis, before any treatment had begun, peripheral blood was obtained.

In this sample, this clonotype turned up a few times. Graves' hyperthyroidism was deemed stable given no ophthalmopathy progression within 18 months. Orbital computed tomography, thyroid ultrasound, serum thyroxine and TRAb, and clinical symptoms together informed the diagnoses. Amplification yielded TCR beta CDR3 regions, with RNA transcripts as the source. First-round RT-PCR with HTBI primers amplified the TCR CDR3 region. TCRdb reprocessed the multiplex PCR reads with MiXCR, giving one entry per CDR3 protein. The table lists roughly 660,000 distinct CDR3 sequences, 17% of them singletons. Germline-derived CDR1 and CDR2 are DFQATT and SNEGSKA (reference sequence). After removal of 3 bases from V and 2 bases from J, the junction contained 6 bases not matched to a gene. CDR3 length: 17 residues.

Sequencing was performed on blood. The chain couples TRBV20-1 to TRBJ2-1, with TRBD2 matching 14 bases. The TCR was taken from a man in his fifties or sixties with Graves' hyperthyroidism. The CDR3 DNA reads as TGCAGTGCTAGGGGGGGACTAGCGGGAGCGACCTACAATGAGCAGTTCTTC. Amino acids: CSARGGLAGATYNEQFF.